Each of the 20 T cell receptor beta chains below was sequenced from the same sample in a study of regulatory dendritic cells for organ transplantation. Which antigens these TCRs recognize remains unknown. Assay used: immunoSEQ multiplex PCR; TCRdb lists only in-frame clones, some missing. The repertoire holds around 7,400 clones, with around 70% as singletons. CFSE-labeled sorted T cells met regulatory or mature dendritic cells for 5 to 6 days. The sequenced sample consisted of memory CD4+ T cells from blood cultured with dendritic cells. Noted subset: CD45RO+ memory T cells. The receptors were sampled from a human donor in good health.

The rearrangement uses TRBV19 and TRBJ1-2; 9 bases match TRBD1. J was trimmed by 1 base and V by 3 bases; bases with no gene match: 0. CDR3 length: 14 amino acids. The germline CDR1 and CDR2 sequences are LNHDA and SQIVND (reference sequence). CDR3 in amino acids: CASSMGQGNYGYTF. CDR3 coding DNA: TGTGCCAGTAGTATGGGACAGGGTAACTATGGCTACACCTTC.

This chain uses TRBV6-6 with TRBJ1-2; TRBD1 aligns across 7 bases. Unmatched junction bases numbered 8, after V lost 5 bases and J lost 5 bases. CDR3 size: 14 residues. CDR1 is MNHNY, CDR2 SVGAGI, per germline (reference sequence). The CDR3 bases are TGTGCCAGCAGTCAGACAGGGTTGGAATATGGCTACACCTTC. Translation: CASSQTGLEYGYTF.

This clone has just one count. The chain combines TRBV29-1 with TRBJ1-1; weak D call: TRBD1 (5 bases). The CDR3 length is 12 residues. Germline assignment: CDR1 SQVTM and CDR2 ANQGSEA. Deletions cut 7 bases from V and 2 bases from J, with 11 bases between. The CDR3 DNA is TGCAGCGCCCGGGGGGGTAACACTGAAGCTTTCTTT. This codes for CSARGGNTEAFF.

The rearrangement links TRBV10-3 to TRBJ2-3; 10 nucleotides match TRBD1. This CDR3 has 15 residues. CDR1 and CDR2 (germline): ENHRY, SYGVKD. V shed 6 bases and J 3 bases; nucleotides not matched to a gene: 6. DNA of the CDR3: TGTGCCATCAGCCGGGACAGGGGCTCAACAGATACGCAGTATTTT. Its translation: CAISRDRGSTDTQYF.

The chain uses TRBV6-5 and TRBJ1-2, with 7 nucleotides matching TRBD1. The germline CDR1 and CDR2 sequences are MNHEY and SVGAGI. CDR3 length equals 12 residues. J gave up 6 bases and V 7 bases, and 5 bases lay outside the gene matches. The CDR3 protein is CASTPDRNGYTF. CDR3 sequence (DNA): TGTGCCAGCACTCCGGACAGGAATGGCTACACCTTC.

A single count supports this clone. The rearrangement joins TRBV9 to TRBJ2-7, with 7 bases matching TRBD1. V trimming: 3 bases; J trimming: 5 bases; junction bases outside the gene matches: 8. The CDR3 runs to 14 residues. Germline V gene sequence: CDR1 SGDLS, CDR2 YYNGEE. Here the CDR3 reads CASSESTGNHEQYF. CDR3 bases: TGTGCCAGCAGCGAATCGACAGGGAACCACGAGCAGTACTTC.

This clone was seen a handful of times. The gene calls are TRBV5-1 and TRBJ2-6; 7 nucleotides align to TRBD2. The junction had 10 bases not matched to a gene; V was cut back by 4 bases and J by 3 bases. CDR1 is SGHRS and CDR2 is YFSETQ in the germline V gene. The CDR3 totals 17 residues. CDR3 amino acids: CASSRTSELGGANVLTF. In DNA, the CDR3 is TGCGCCAGCAGCCGTACTAGCGAATTGGGTGGGGCCAACGTCCTGACTTTC.

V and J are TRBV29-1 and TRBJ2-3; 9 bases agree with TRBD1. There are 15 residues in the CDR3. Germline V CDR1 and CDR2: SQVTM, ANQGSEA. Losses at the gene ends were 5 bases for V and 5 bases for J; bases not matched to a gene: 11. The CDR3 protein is CSVLGTGRGQDTQYF. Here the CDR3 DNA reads TGCAGCGTTCTCGGGACAGGGAGGGGTCAAGATACGCAGTATTTT.

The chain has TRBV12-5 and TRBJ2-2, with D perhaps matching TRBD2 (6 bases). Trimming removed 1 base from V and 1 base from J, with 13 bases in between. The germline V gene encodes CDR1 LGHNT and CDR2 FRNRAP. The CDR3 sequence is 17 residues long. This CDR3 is CASGLGLPGENTGELFF. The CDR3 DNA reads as TGTGCTAGTGGTTTGGGCCTCCCGGGGGAGAACACCGGGGAGCTGTTTTTT.

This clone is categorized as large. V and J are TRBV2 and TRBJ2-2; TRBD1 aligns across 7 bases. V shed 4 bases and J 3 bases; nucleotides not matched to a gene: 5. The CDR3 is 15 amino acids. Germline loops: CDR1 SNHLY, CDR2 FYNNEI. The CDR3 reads CASSVGDRDTGELFF. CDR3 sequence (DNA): TGTGCCAGCAGTGTCGGGGACAGAGACACCGGGGAGCTGTTTTTT.

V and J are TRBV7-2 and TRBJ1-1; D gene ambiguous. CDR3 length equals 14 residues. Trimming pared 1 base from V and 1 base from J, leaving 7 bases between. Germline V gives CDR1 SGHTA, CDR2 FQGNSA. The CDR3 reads CASSLGLGNTEAFF. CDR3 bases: TGTGCCAGCAGCTTAGGACTGGGGAACACTGAAGCTTTCTTT.

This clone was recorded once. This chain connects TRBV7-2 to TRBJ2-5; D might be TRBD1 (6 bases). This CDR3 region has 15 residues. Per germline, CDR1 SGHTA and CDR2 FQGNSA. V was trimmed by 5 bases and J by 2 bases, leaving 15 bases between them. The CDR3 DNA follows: TGTGCCAGCAGCCTAATGCCAGGGGCTCAAGAGACCCAGTACTTC. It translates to CASSLMPGAQETQYF.

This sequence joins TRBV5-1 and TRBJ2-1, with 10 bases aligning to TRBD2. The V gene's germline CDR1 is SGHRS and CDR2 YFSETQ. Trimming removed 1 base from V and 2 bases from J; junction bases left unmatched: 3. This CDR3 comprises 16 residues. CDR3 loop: CASSLSSGGPYNEQFF. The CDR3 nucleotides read TGCGCCAGCAGCTTGAGTAGCGGGGGGCCCTACAATGAGCAGTTCTTC.

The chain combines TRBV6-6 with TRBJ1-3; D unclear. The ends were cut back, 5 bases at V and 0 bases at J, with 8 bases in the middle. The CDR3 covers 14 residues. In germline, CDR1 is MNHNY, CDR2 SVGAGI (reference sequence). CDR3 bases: TGTGCCAGCAGTCCCCAGGTCTCTGGAAACACCATATATTTT. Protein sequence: CASSPQVSGNTIYF.

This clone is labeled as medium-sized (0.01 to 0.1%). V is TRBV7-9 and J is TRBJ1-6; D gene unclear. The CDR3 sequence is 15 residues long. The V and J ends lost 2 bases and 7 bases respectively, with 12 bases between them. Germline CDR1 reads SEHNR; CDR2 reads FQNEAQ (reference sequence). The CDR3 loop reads CASSLLELPNSPLHF. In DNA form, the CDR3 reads TGTGCCAGCAGCTTATTGGAGTTACCGAATTCACCCCTCCACTTT.

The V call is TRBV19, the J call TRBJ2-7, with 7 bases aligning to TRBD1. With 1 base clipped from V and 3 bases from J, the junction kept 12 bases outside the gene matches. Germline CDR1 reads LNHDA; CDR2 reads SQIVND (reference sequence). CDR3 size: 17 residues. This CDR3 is CASSIVPGAGGIYEQYF. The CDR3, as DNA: TGTGCCAGTAGTATAGTCCCCGGGGCAGGGGGTATCTACGAGCAGTACTTC. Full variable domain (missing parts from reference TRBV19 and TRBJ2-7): DGGITQSPKYLFRKEGQNVTLSCEQNLNHDAMYWYRQDPGQGLRLIYYSQIVNDFQKGDIAEGYSVSREKKESFPLTVTSAQKNPTAFYLCASSIVPGAGGIYEQYFGPGTRLTVT.

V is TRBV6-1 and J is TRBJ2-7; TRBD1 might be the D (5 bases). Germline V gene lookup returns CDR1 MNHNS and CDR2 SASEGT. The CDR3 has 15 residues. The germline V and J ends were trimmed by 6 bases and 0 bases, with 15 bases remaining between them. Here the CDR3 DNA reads TGTGCCAGCAGATTTGAATTAGGGGACTCCTACGAGCAGTACTTC. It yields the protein CASRFELGDSYEQYF.

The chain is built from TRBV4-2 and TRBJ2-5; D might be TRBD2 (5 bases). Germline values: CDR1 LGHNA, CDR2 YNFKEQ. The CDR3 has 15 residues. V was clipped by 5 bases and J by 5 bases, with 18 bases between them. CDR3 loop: CASSIAGGPVETQYF. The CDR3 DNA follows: TGTGCCAGCAGCATAGCCGGAGGCCCAGTGGAGACCCAGTACTTC.

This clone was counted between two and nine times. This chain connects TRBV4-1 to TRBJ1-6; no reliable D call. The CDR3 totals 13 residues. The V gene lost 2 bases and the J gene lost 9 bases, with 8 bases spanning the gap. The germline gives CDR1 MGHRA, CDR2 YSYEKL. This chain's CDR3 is CASSQREASPLHF. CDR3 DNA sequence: TGCGCCAGCAGCCAACGGGAAGCTTCACCCCTCCACTTT.

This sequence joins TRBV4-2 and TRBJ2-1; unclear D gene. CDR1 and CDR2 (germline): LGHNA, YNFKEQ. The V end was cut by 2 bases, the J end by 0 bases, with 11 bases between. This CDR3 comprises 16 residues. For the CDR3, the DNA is TGTGCCAGCAGCCAAATCTACTCGAGCTCCTACAATGAGCAGTTCTTC. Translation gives CASSQIYSSSYNEQFF.